This T cell receptor beta chain was sequenced during a study of monozygotic twins with inflammatory bowel disease. Broader study findings: Whereas healthy co-twins had higher TCRbeta diversity (inverse Simpson), IBD patients had lower diversity. Immunosuppressive treatment differences may have increased patient repertoire variability.

The CDR3 has 16 residues. From germline, CDR1 is MNHEY and CDR2 SMNVEV (reference sequence). Blood was drawn at about 2.6 ml per donor. From whole blood, total RNA was isolated without any sorting of T cells. TCRdb derives one entry per CDR3 protein from the 5' RACE reads, leaving out DNA. The sample's table shows about 210,000 distinct CDR3 sequences. Of note for this clonotype: The antigen is undetermined.

What was sequenced was blood. This TCR came from a human donor with ulcerative colitis or Crohn's disease, or a healthy co-twin of an affected twin (not recorded which). This rearrangement joins TRBV27 to TRBJ2-7; the D call from TCRdb, TRBD2, cannot be confirmed without DNA. This chain's CDR3 is CASSLYFREVEHEQYF.